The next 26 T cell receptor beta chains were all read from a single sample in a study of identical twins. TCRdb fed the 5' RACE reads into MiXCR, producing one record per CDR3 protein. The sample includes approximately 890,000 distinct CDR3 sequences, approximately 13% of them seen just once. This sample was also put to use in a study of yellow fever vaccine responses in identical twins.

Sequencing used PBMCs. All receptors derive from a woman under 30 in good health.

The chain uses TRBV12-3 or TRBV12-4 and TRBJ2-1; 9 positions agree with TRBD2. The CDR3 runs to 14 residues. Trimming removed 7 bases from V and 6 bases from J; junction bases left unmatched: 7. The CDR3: CASTVAGAGNEQFF. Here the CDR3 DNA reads TGTGCCAGCACGGTAGCGGGAGCGGGCAATGAGCAGTTCTTC.

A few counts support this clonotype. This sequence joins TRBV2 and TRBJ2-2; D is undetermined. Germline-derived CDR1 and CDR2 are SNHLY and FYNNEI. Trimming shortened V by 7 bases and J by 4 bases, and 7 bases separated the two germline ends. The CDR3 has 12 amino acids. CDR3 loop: CASTIPTGELFF. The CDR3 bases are TGTGCCAGCACGATTCCCACCGGGGAGCTGTTTTTT.

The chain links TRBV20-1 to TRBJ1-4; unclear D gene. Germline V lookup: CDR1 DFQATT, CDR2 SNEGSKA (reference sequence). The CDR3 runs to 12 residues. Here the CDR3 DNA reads TGCAGCGCTGGGCGGCAGAATGAAAAACTGTTTTTT. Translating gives CSAGRQNEKLFF.

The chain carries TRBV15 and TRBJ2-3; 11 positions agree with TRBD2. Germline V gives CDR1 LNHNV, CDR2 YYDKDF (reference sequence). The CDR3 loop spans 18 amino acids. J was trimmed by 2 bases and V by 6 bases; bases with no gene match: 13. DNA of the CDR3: TGTGCCACCAGAGCCGGGACTAGCGGAGGTTTTTCCACAGATACGCAGTATTTT. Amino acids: CATRAGTSGGFSTDTQYF.

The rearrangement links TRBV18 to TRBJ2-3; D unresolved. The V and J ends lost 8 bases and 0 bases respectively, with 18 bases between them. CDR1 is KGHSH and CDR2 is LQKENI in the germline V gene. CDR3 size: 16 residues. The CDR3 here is CASAPAATTSTDTQYF. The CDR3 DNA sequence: TGTGCCAGCGCCCCGGCGGCTACAACTAGCACAGATACGCAGTATTTT.

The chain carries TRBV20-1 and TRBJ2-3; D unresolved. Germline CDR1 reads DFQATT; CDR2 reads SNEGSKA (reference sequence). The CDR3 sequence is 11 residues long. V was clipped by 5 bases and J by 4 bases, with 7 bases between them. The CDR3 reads CSAWASDTQYF. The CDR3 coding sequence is TGCAGTGCTTGGGCCTCAGATACGCAGTATTTT.

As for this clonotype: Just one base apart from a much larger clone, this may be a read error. CDR3 nucleotide sequence: TGTGCCATCAGTGAGTCGGGACAGAACTATCGCTACACCTTC. Translation: CAISESGQNYRYTF. The chain links TRBV10-3 to TRBJ1-2, with 7 bases aligning to TRBD1. From germline, CDR1 is ENHRY and CDR2 SYGVKD. This CDR3 comprises 14 residues.

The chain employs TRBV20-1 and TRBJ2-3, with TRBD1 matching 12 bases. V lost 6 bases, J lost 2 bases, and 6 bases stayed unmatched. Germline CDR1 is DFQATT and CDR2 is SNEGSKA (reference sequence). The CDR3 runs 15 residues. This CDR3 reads CSASGTGGLTDTQYF. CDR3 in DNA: TGCAGTGCGAGTGGGACAGGGGGCCTCACAGATACGCAGTATTTT.

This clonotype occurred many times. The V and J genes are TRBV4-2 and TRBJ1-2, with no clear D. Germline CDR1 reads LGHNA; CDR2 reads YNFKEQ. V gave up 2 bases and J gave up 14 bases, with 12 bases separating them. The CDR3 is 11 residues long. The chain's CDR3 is CASSQTFIRTF. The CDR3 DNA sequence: TGTGCCAGCAGCCAAACATTCATAAGGACCTTC.

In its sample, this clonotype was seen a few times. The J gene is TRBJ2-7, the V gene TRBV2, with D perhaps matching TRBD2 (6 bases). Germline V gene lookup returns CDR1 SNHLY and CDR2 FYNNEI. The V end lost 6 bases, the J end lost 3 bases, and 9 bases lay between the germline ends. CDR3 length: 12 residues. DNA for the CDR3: TGTGCCAGCAGAGGGACTTTCTACGAGCAGTACGTC. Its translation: CASRGTFYEQYV.

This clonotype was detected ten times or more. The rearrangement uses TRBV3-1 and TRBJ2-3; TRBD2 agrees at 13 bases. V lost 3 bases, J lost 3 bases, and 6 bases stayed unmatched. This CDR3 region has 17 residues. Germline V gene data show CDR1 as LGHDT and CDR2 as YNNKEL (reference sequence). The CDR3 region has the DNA TGTGCCAGCAGCCAGGGACGACTAGCGGGAGGAACAGATACGCAGTATTTT. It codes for CASSQGRLAGGTDTQYF.

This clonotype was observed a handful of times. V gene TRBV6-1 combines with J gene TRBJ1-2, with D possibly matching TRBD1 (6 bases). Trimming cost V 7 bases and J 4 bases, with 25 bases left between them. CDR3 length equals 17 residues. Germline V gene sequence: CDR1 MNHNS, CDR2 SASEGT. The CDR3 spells CASTPKAPGDGLYGYTF. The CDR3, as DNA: TGTGCCAGCACTCCTAAGGCGCCAGGGGATGGCCTCTATGGCTACACCTTC.

CDR3 sequence reads: CASSPAGTGGAGELFF. The CDR3 nucleotides are TGTGCCAGCTCACCAGCCGGGACAGGAGGCGCCGGGGAGCTGTTTTTT. This rearrangement joins TRBV18 to TRBJ2-2; TRBD1 aligns across 8 bases. The CDR3 runs 16 residues. The junction had 8 bases not matched to a gene; V was cut back by 2 bases and J by 6 bases. Per the germline V gene, CDR1 is KGHSH and CDR2 is LQKENI.

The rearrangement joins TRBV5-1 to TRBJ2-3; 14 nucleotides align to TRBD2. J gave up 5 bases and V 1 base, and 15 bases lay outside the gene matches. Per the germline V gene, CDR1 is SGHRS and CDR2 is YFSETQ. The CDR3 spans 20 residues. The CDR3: CASSLLGTSGGPPSEDTQYF. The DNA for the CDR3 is TGCGCCAGCAGCTTGCTTGGGACTAGCGGGGGACCCCCTTCGGAAGATACGCAGTATTTT.

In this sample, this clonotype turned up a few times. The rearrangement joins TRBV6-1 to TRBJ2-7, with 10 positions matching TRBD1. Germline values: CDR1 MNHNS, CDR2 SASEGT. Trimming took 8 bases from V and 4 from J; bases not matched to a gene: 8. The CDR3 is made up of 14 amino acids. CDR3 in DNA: TGTGCCAGCCGAGATGACAGGGGGCGGTACGAGCAGTACGTC. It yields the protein CASRDDRGRYEQYV.

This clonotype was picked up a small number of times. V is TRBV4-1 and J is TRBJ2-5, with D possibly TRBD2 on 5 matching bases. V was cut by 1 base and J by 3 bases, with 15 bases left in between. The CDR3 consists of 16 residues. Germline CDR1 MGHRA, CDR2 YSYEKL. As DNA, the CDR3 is TGCGCCAGCAGCCAAGCGCATCCGGGGAGCAAAGAGACCCAGTACTTC. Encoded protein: CASSQAHPGSKETQYF.

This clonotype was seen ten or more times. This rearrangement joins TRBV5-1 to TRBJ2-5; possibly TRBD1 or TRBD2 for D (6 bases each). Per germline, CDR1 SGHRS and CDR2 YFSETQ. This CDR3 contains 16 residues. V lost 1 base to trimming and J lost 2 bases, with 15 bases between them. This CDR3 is CASSLFWGAEQETQYF. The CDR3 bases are TGCGCCAGCAGCTTGTTCTGGGGGGCAGAGCAAGAGACCCAGTACTTC.

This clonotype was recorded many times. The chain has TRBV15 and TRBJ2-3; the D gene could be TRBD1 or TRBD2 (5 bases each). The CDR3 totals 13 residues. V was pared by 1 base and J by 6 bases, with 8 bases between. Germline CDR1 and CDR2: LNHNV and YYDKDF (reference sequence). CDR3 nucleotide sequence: TGTGCCACCAGCAGAGGGGGGACGGATACGCAGTATTTT. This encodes CATSRGGTDTQYF.

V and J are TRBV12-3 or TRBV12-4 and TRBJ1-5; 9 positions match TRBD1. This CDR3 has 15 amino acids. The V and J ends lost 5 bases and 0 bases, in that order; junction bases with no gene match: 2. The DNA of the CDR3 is TGTGCCAGCAGTAGGACAGGGGCTAGCAATCAGCCCCAGCATTTT. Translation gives CASSRTGASNQPQHF.

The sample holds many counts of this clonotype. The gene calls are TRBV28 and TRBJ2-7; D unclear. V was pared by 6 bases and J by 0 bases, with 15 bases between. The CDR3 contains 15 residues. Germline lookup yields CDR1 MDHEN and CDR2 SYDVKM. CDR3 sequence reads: CASSQYFFSSYEQYF. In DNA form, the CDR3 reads TGTGCCAGCAGCCAATATTTTTTCAGCTCCTACGAGCAGTACTTC.

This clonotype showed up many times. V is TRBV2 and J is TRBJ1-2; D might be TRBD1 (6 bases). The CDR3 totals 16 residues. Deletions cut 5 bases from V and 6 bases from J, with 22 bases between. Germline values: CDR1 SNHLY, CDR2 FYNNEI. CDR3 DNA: TGTGCCAGCAGTCTATCCTCTTCGGGGGGCGGAGATGGCTACACCTTC. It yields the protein CASSLSSSGGGDGYTF.

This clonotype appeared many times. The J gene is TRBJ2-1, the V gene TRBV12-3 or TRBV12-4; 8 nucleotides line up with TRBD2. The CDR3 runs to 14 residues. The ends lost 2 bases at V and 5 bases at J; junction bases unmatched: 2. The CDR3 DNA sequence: TGTGCCAGCAGTTTACGGCGGGAGGACAATGAGCAGTTCTTC. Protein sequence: CASSLRREDNEQFF.

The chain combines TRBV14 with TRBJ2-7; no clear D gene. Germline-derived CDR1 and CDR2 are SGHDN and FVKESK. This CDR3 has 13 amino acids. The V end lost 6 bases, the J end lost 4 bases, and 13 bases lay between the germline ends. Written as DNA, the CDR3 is TGTGCCAGCAGTATTCTGGCCTCATACGAGCAGTACTTC. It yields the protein CASSILASYEQYF. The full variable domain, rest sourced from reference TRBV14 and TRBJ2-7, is EAGVTQFPSHSVIEKGQTVTLRCDPISGHDNLYWYRRVMGKEIKFLLHFVKESKQDESGMPNNRFLAERTGGTYSTLKVQPAELEDSGVYFCASSILASYEQYFGPGTRLTVT.

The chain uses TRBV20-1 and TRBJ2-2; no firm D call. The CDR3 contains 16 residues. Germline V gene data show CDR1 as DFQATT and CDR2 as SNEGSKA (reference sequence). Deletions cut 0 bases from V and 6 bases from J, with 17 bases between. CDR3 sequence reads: CSARDIKVGDAGELFF. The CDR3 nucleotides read TGCAGTGCTAGAGATATTAAAGTTGGAGACGCCGGGGAGCTGTTTTTT.

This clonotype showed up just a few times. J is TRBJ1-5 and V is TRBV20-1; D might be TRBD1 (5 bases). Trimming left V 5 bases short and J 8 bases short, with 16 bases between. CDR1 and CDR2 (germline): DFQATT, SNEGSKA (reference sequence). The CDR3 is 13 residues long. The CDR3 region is CSAGGTASEPQHF. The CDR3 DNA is TGCAGTGCTGGGGGGACGGCGTCGGAGCCCCAGCATTTT.

The CDR3 region is CASSYSAGNPSGANVLTF. The CDR3, as DNA: TGTGCCAGCAGTTACTCGGCAGGGAACCCCTCTGGGGCCAACGTCCTGACTTTC. The rearrangement joins TRBV6-5 to TRBJ2-6; D may be TRBD1 (5 bases). The CDR3 runs 18 residues. CDR1 and CDR2 (germline): MNHEY, SVGAGI. Trimming took off 0 bases at V and 0 bases at J, with 12 bases between the two ends.